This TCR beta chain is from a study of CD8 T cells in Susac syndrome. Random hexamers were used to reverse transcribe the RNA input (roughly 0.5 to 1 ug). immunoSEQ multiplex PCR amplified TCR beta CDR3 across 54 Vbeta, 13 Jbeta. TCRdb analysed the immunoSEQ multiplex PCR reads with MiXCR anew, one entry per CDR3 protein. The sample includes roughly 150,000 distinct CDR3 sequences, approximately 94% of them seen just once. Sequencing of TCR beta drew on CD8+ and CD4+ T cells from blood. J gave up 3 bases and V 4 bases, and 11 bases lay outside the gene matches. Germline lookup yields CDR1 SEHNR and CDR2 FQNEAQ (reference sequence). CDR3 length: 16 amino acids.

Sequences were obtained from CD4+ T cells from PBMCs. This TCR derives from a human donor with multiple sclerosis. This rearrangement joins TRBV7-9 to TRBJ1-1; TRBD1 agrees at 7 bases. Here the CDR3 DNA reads TGTGCCAGCAGCTCCGGACAGGTCCCCCACTACACTGAAGCTTTCTTT. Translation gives CASSSGQVPHYTEAFF.